The clone carrying this T cell receptor (beta chain) appeared a few times. As yet, its antigen is unknown. This entry belongs to a study of human T cells and chemical hapten exposure. Looking at the study overall: Patients, chiefly female, had alopecia areata, totalis or universalis.

Individual cDNA molecules each carried unique molecular identifiers attached by the library. MiXCR, applied by TCRdb to the RACE reads, yields one record per CDR3 protein. The sample shows about 290,000 distinct CDR3 sequences, roughly 8% of them seen only once. The CDR3 extends over 13 amino acids. Germline loops: CDR1 DFQATT, CDR2 SNEGSKA (reference sequence). V was clipped by 3 bases and J by 1 base, with 9 bases between them. Time point given: pre-sensitization, week 0. Treatment noted: therapeutic diphenylcyclopropenone sensitization with weekly scalp DPC. Study-wide results and limits: Compared to controls, expanded TCRs made significantly more large clusters of similar CDR3s.

This sample comprised whole blood, obtained in connection with sensitization to the hapten diphenylcyclopropenone (DPC). This receptor was obtained from a man between 18 and 29 years old with alopecia areata. Some clones in this sample may be carry-over from other donors' samples. The chain couples TRBV20-1 to TRBJ1-1; the D is unclear. The CDR3 DNA follows: TGCAGTGCTAGGAATGAGGAGAACACTGAAGCTTTCTTT. This sequence encodes CSARNEENTEAFF.